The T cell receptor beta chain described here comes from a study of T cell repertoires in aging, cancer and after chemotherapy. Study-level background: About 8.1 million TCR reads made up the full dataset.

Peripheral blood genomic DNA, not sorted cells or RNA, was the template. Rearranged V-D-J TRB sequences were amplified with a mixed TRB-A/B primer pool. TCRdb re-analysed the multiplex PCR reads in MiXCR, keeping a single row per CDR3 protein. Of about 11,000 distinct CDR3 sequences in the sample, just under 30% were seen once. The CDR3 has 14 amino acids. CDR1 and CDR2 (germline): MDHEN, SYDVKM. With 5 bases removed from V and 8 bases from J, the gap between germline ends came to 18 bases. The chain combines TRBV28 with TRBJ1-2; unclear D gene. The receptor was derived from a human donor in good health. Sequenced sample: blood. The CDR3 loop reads CASSPPGVLLGYTF. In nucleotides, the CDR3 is TGTGCCAGCAGTCCCCCCGGAGTTCTACTAGGCTACACCTTC.